This entry describes one T cell receptor beta chain. Its antigen remains unknown. This CDR3 is built from 15 residues. Germline CDR1 MNHEY, CDR2 SVGAGI. V lost 2 bases, J lost 0 bases, and 5 bases lay in between. This specimen belongs to a study of Graves' ophthalmopathy and Graves' hyperthyroidism. Overall study results and limits: Researchers report that a 13-signature model separated ophthalmopathy from stable hyperthyroidism, posting around 86% sensitivity and 75% to 84% specificity. Among expanded thyroid clonotypes above 0.001 frequency, most also occurred in blood.

As the template, RNA transcripts were used to amplify TCR beta CDR3 regions. The first-round RT-PCR employed HTBI primers together with the Qiagen OneStep RT-PCR kit. A multiplex PCR was then performed as the second round. TCRdb ran MiXCR on the multiplex PCR reads and lists one entry per CDR3 protein. The table shows about 200,000 distinct CDR3 sequences, with around 28% occurring only once. Diagnosis was based on clinical symptoms, serum thyroxine, TRAb, thyroid ultrasound and orbital computed tomography. The TCR comes from a man aged 45 to 65 with Graves' ophthalmopathy. Sequences were obtained from peripheral blood. This chain links TRBV6-5 with TRBJ2-6; D uncertain. The CDR3 DNA sequence: TGTGCCAGCAGTTACGGGGACTCTGGGGCCAACGTCCTGACTTTC. As protein: CASSYGDSGANVLTF.